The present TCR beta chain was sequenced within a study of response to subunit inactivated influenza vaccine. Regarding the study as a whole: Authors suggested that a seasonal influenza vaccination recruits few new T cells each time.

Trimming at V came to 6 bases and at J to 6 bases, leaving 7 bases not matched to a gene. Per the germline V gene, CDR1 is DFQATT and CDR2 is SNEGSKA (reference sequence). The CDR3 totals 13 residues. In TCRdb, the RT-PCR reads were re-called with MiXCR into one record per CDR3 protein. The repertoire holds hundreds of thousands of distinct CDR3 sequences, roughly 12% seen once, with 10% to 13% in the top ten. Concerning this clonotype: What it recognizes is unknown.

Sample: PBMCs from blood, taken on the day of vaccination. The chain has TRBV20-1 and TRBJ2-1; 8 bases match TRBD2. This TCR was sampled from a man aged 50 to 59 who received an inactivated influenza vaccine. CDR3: CSAQSGTSNEQFF. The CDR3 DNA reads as TGCAGTGCCCAGAGTGGGACTAGCAATGAGCAGTTCTTC.